Presented here are 21 T cell receptor beta chains from one specimen sequenced in a study of blood T cell repertoires in COVID-19. Only in-frame clones appear in the TCRdb table, and some are missing; sequencing was by immunoSEQ multiplex PCR. In the table there are around 250,000 clones, approximately 84% of which are singletons. Sample: peripheral blood. The receptor set was obtained from a woman older than 75 with acute or convalescent COVID-19.

This sequence joins TRBV5-1 and TRBJ2-3, with 8 nucleotides matching TRBD1. The CDR3 is 18 residues long. Germline-derived CDR1 and CDR2 are SGHRS and YFSETQ. J lost 5 bases, V lost 0 bases, and 14 bases had no gene match. CDR3 DNA sequence: TGCGCCAGCAGCTTGGCCGGTAATTTGGCAGGGGGCGGAGATACGCAGTATTTT. It yields the protein CASSLAGNLAGGGDTQYF. Full variable domain (outside the CDR3, taken from reference TRBV5-1 and TRBJ2-3): KAGVTQTPRYLIKTRGQQVTLSCSPISGHRSVSWYQQTPGQGLQFLFEYFSETQRNKGNFPGRFSGRQFSNSRSEMNVSTLELGDSALYLCASSLAGNLAGGGDTQYFGPGTRLTVL.

The rearrangement joins TRBV30 to TRBJ2-3, with 8 bases lining up with TRBD2. Trimming removed 0 bases from V and 4 bases from J; junction bases left unmatched: 6. Germline V gene data show CDR1 as GTSNPN and CDR2 as SVGIG (reference sequence). The length of the CDR3 is 15 residues. In nucleotides, the CDR3 is TGTGCCTGGAGTGTAAGTCCCGGGAGGGCAGATACGCAGTATTTT. Translated, it gives CAWSVSPGRADTQYF. The entire variable domain, with the rest obtained from reference TRBV30 and TRBJ2-3, is as follows: SQTIHQWPATLVQPVGSPLSLECTVEGTSNPNLYWYRQAAGRGLQLLFYSVGIGQISSEVPQNLSASRPQDRQFILSSKKLLLSDSGFYLCAWSVSPGRADTQYFGPGTRLTVL.

CDR3 sequence: CASSYSRTGVSPLHF. CDR3 bases: TGTGCCAGCAGTTACTCACGGACAGGGGTGTCACCCCTCCACTTT. The chain employs TRBV6-5 and TRBJ1-6; 9 nucleotides match TRBD1. The length of the CDR3 is 15 residues. V was pared by 0 bases and J by 10 bases, with 4 bases of the junction left unmatched. From germline, CDR1 is MNHEY and CDR2 SVGAGI.

This sequence joins TRBV2 and TRBJ2-3; 8 bases agree with TRBD2. J was trimmed by 0 bases and V by 2 bases; bases with no gene match: 7. This CDR3 comprises 17 residues. The germline V gene encodes CDR1 SNHLY and CDR2 FYNNEI. The DNA for the CDR3 is TGTGCCAGCAGTGAAAGCCAGCGGGGGCCGAGCACAGATACGCAGTATTTT. The encoded protein is CASSESQRGPSTDTQYF.

The chain employs TRBV13 and TRBJ1-1; perhaps TRBD1 as D (6 bases). Trimming took 5 bases from V and 5 from J, leaving 21 bases between them. Germline V gives CDR1 PRHDT, CDR2 FYEKMQ (reference sequence). This CDR3 is 16 amino acids long. The CDR3 region has the DNA TGTGCCAGCAGCCCGACCCCTCAGGGGATATGGACTGAAGCTTTCTTT. It codes for CASSPTPQGIWTEAFF.

V and J are TRBV27 and TRBJ2-2; 9 bases line up with TRBD1. CDR3 length: 16 amino acids. With V trimmed by 8 bases and J by 4 bases, 11 bases remained unmatched. Per the germline V gene, CDR1 is MNHEY and CDR2 is SMNVEV (reference sequence). This CDR3 is CASRLPGQGSTGELFF. Written as DNA, the CDR3 is TGTGCCAGCCGACTTCCGGGACAGGGAAGCACCGGGGAGCTGTTTTTT.

J is TRBJ1-1 and V is TRBV2; maybe TRBD1 (5 bases). Germline-derived CDR1 and CDR2 are SNHLY and FYNNEI. V dropped 6 bases and J dropped 6 bases, with 14 bases sitting between them. There are 13 residues in the CDR3. The CDR3 DNA reads TGTGCCAGCAGAGTAGGGACTGACCCTGAAGCTTTCTTT. It specifies CASRVGTDPEAFF.

This chain joins TRBV4-3 and TRBJ1-2; D is possibly TRBD1 (5 bases). Trimming cost V 1 base and J 5 bases, with 11 bases left between them. The CDR3 consists of 14 residues. Germline CDR1 reads LGHNA; CDR2 reads YSLEER. CDR3 protein: CASSQVGGEYGYTF. The CDR3 nucleotides read TGCGCCAGCAGCCAAGTGGGAGGGGAGTATGGCTACACCTTC.

DNA of the CDR3: TGCAGCGTCCGACAGGGGGATAATTCACCCCTCCACTTT. Encoded protein: CSVRQGDNSPLHF. The chain is built from TRBV29-1 and TRBJ1-6, with TRBD1 matching over 9 bases. The CDR3 extends over 13 amino acids. Germline CDR1 is SQVTM and CDR2 is ANQGSEA. The ends lost 6 bases at V and 5 bases at J; junction bases unmatched: 2.

This clone showed up just a few times. This sequence joins TRBV7-3 and TRBJ2-3; 9 positions agree with TRBD2. V was pared by 2 bases and J by 0 bases, with 6 bases of the junction left unmatched. Germline V gene sequence: CDR1 SGHTA, CDR2 FQGTGA. This CDR3 comprises 17 residues. CDR3 sequence: CASSLYVTSGSTDTQYF. In DNA, the CDR3 is TGTGCCAGCAGCTTATATGTCACTAGCGGGAGCACAGATACGCAGTATTTT.

CDR3 protein: CASSVEGTGRTDTQYF. In DNA form, the CDR3 reads TGTGCCAGCAGTGTTGAGGGGACAGGGAGGACAGATACGCAGTATTTT. The chain links TRBV6-4 to TRBJ2-3; 9 nucleotides align to TRBD1. Looked up from germline, CDR1 is MRHNA and CDR2 is SNTAGT. The length of the CDR3 is 16 residues. Trimming removed 4 bases from V and 3 bases from J; junction bases left unmatched: 8.

The chain joins TRBV7-2 to TRBJ1-2; possibly TRBD1 for D (5 bases). The CDR3 totals 15 residues. Trimming cost V 3 bases and J 3 bases, with 14 bases left between them. Germline CDR1 reads SGHTA; CDR2 reads FQGNSA. CDR3 DNA sequence: TGTGCCAGCAGCTTGGCACGGGACTGGGACTATGGCTACACCTTC. Encoded protein: CASSLARDWDYGYTF.

This CDR3 reads CASSPTRGSGNTIYF. Here the CDR3 DNA reads TGCGCCAGCAGCCCGACCAGGGGCTCTGGAAACACCATATATTTT. The chain joins TRBV5-1 to TRBJ1-3, with D perhaps matching TRBD1 (6 bases). Trimming took off 4 bases at V and 0 bases at J, with 11 bases between the two ends. In germline, CDR1 is SGHRS, CDR2 YFSETQ. The CDR3 is 15 residues long.

Only one count was recorded for this clone. This chain connects TRBV19 to TRBJ1-5; D call uncertain. The CDR3 is 14 residues long. Trimming removed 7 bases from V and 3 bases from J, with 13 bases in between. Germline V gives CDR1 LNHDA, CDR2 SQIVND (reference sequence). This CDR3 reads CASTITFNNQPQHF. CDR3 nucleotides: TGTGCCAGTACGATTACTTTTAACAATCAGCCCCAGCATTTT.

V usage is TRBV5-1 and J usage is TRBJ2-7; perhaps TRBD2 as D (6 bases). CDR3 size: 14 residues. Germline loops: CDR1 SGHRS, CDR2 YFSETQ. The ends were cut back, 4 bases at V and 2 bases at J, with 13 bases in the middle. CDR3 sequence: CASSTRDSPYEQYF. CDR3 coding DNA: TGCGCCAGCAGCACCCGGGACTCGCCCTACGAGCAGTACTTC.

The chain carries TRBV2 and TRBJ1-4; a possible D gene is TRBD1 (6 bases). Germline assignment: CDR1 SNHLY and CDR2 FYNNEI. This CDR3 is built from 14 residues. V dropped 6 bases and J dropped 3 bases, with 11 bases sitting between them. In DNA, the CDR3 is TGTGCCAGCAGCAAACAGGGAGCTAATGAAAAACTGTTTTTT. It codes for CASSKQGANEKLFF. The variable domain in full, with the rest retrieved from reference TRBV2 and TRBJ1-4, is EPEVTQTPSHQVTQMGQEVILRCVPISNHLYFYWYRQILGQKVEFLVSFYNNEISEKSEIFDDQFSVERPDGSNFTLKIRSTKLEDSAMYFCASSKQGANEKLFFGSGTQLSVL.

J is TRBJ1-1 and V is TRBV12-3 or TRBV12-4, with TRBD1 matching over 7 bases. The length of the CDR3 is 13 residues. The V and J ends lost 5 bases and 5 bases, in that order; junction bases with no gene match: 5. As DNA, the CDR3 is TGTGCCAGCAGTCGACAGGGTGGGACTGAAGCTTTCTTT. This gives the protein CASSRQGGTEAFF.

The CDR3 sequence is CASSAQDTGYNEQFF. CDR3 DNA sequence: TGTGCCAGCAGCGCCCAAGACACTGGCTACAATGAGCAGTTCTTC. The chain is built from TRBV9 and TRBJ2-1; D not certain. This CDR3 has 15 residues. The germline V and J ends were trimmed by 3 bases and 3 bases, with 13 bases remaining between them. Per germline, CDR1 SGDLS and CDR2 YYNGEE.

The chain combines TRBV4-1 with TRBJ1-1, with a possible D match to TRBD1 (6 bases). This CDR3 region has 17 residues. Trimming removed 4 bases from V and 1 base from J, with 19 bases in between. In germline, CDR1 is MGHRA, CDR2 YSYEKL. The CDR3 bases are TGCGCCAGCAGCCTATACCCCCCGACAGGAAAGAACACTGAAGCTTTCTTT. Residues: CASSLYPPTGKNTEAFF.

The CDR3 reads CASSPDRGRSNEKLFF. The CDR3 nucleotides are TGTGCCAGTAGCCCCGACAGGGGCCGGTCTAATGAAAAACTGTTTTTT. V and J are TRBV19 and TRBJ1-4; 8 positions agree with TRBD1. V was clipped by 6 bases and J by 3 bases; unmatched bases: 9. CDR3 size: 16 residues. Germline CDR1 reads LNHDA; CDR2 reads SQIVND (reference sequence).

The count of this clone is one. The chain recombines TRBV11-2 with TRBJ2-3, with 15 bases fitting TRBD2. Germline assignment: CDR1 SGHAT and CDR2 FQNNGV. Trimming cost V 8 bases and J 2 bases; bases outside gene matches: 8. The CDR3 loop spans 17 amino acids. CDR3 coding DNA: TGTGCCAGCGCCGGACTAGCGGGGGGGCTTAACACAGATACGCAGTATTTT. Translation gives CASAGLAGGLNTDTQYF.